This entry concerns a single T cell receptor (beta chain). The sample comes from a study of blood T cell repertoires in COVID-19. Assay used: immunoSEQ multiplex PCR; TCRdb lists only in-frame clones, some missing. The sample contains 200,000 to 250,000 clones, about 90% of which appear only once. The germline CDR1 and CDR2 sequences are MGHRA and YSYEKL. V lost 5 bases, J lost 1 base, and 11 bases stayed unmatched. The CDR3 covers 18 residues. The clonotype comes from a man aged 25 to 45 who had been exposed to COVID-19. What was sequenced was PBMCs or T cells enriched from blood (not recorded which). The chain uses TRBV4-1 and TRBJ2-3; 11 positions match TRBD2. DNA of the CDR3: TGCGCCAGCAGCAGAGATACTAGCGGGGGTGTTGGCACAGATACGCAGTATTTT. Encoded protein: CASSRDTSGGVGTDTQYF.